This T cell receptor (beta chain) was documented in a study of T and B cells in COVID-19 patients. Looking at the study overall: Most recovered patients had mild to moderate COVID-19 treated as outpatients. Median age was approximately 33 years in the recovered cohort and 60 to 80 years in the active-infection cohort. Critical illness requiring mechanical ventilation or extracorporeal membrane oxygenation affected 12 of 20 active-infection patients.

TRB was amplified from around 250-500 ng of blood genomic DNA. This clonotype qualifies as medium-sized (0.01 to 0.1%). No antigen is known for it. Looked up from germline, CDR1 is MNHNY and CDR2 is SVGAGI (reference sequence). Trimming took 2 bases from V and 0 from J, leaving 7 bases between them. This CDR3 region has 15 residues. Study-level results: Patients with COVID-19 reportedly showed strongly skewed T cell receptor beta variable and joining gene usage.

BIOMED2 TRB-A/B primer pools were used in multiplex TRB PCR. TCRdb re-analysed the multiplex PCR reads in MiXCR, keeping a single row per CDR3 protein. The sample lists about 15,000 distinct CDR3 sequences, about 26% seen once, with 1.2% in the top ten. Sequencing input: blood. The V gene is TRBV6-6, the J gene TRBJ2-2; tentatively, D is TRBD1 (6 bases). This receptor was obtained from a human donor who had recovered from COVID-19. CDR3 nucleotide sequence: TGTGCCAGCAGTTACGAGGGGGCGAACACCGGGGAGCTGTTTTTT. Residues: CASSYEGANTGELFF.